The rows below give T cell receptor beta chains drawn from one sample of a study of regulatory T cells in long-lasting Graves disease. TCRdb independently ran MiXCR on the multiplex PCR reads; one entry per CDR3 protein. This table holds over 300,000 distinct CDR3 sequences, less than 20% found once. The specimen was peripheral blood mononuclear cells (PBMCs), collected when the disease was refractory, from a patient treated with antithyroid drugs. The receptors were gathered from a female donor with Graves disease. The CDR3 runs from the conserved cysteine through the conserved F or W. The order of the fields is J gene, clone size, D gene, V gene, CDR3 protein, CDR3 DNA. A D gene is named only where the DNA matches it firmly. Clone size, where shown, is once, few, many, or a class for clones that have expanded.

>TRBJ1-2|many|-|TRBV24-1
CATSGPGDTSYTF
TGTGCCACCAGTGGGCCGGGGGACACGAGCTACACCTTC
>TRBJ2-1|few|-|TRBV28
CASTVGLANRNEQFF
TGTGCCAGCACAGTCGGTCTAGCGAATAGAAATGAGCAGTTCTTC
>TRBJ1-5|few|-|TRBV18
CASSLGIENQPQHF
TGTGCCAGCTCACTCGGGATAGAGAATCAGCCCCAGCATTTT
>TRBJ2-7|-|-|TRBV19
CASSIDGGPEQYF
TGTGCCAGTAGTATAGACGGAGGCCCTGAGCAGTACTTC
>TRBJ1-2|many|-|TRBV27
CASSLSGRPTLHYGYTF
TGTGCCAGCAGTTTATCGGGCAGGCCTACACTACACTATGGCTACACCTTC
>TRBJ1-6|many|-|TRBV12-5
CASGNNGWGHSPLHF
TGTGCTAGTGGTAATAACGGTTGGGGTCATTCACCCCTCCACTTT
>TRBJ1-2|many|TRBD1|TRBV12-5
CASGLPGQRDGYTF
TGTGCTAGTGGTTTGCCGGGACAGAGGGATGGCTACACCTTC
>TRBJ1-1|-|TRBD1|TRBV19
CASRGGTVNTEAFF
TGTGCCAGTAGGGGGGGGACAGTGAACACTGAAGCTTTCTTT
>TRBJ2-7|few|TRBD1|TRBV20-1
CSAVRDRVVNEQYF
TGCAGTGCAGTCCGGGACAGGGTGGTAAACGAGCAGTACTTC
>TRBJ2-5|-|-|TRBV11-1
CASSSLQGRQETQYF
TGTGCCAGCAGCTCGCTACAAGGGAGGCAGGAGACCCAGTACTTC
>TRBJ2-7|many|-|TRBV3-1
CASSQERHSYEQYF
TGTGCCAGCAGCCAAGAACGCCATTCCTACGAGCAGTACTTC
>TRBJ1-2|many|-|TRBV2
CASSDGGGYTF
TGTGCCAGCAGTGATGGGGGAGGCTACACCTTC
>TRBJ2-7|many|TRBD2|TRBV11-3
CASSPGLAAPSYEQYF
TGTGCCAGCAGCCCCGGACTAGCGGCTCCCTCCTACGAGCAGTACTTC
>TRBJ2-7|many|TRBD2|TRBV20-1
CSARGWLAGVGEQYF
TGCAGTGCTAGAGGATGGCTAGCGGGAGTCGGAGAGCAGTACTTC
>TRBJ1-1|-|TRBD1|TRBV12-5
CASGLSTGAGTEAFF
TGTGCTAGTGGCCTCAGCACAGGGGCGGGGACTGAAGCTTTCTTT
>TRBJ1-1|-|-|TRBV27
CASSYLRQAEAFF
TGTGCCAGCAGCTACCTCAGGCAGGCTGAAGCTTTCTTT
>TRBJ2-1|many|-|TRBV7-2
CASSLERGSYNEQFF
TGTGCCAGCAGCTTAGAGAGGGGCTCCTACAATGAGCAGTTCTTC
>TRBJ2-7|few|-|TRBV24-1
CATSEAVGYEQYF
TGTGCCACCAGTGAGGCAGTAGGATACGAGCAGTACTTC
>TRBJ2-5|-|TRBD2|TRBV2
CASSEGLAGETQYF
TGTGCCAGCAGTGAAGGTCTAGCGGGGGAGACCCAGTACTTC
>TRBJ1-1|many|-|TRBV5-1
CASSLEGGRTEAFF
TGCGCCAGCAGCTTGGAGGGGGGACGCACTGAAGCTTTCTTT
>TRBJ2-7|few|TRBD1|TRBV6-5
CASSFSTGTEQYF
TGTGCCAGCAGTTTTTCGACAGGGACCGAGCAGTACTTC
>TRBJ2-2|many|-|TRBV12-3/TRBV12-4
CASADLFGELFF
TGTGCCAGCGCGGACCTGTTCGGGGAGCTGTTTTTT
>TRBJ2-7|few|TRBD1|TRBV9
CASSGGQGYEQYF
TGTGCCAGCAGCGGAGGACAGGGCTACGAGCAGTACTTC
>TRBJ2-5|few|-|TRBV30
CAGGGPEETQCF
TGTGCCGGAGGAGGGCCGGAAGAGACCCAGTGCTTC
>TRBJ1-1|-|-|TRBV7-3
CASSHPYKDTEAFF
TGCGCCAGCAGCCACCCCTACAAGGACACTGAAGCTTTCTTT
>TRBJ2-3|few|TRBD2|TRBV11-1
CASSARFEREGVTDTQYF
TGTGCCAGCAGCGCCAGGTTCGAGCGGGAGGGCGTCACAGATACGCAGTATTTT
>TRBJ2-2|-|-|TRBV24-1
CATSDYRYTGELFF
TGTGCCACCAGTGATTACAGGTATACCGGGGAGCTGTTTTTT
>TRBJ1-2|many|-|TRBV2
CASSVGTEAYGYTF
TGTGCCAGCAGTGTTGGAACAGAAGCCTATGGCTACACCTTC
>TRBJ2-5|many|-|TRBV30
CAWSVLTVETQYF
TGTGCCTGGAGTGTTCTTACGGTGGAGACCCAGTACTTC
>TRBJ2-7|-|TRBD2|TRBV7-9
CASDSPFPPTSGPYEQYF
TGTGCCAGCGACTCTCCTTTCCCGCCGACTAGCGGACCCTACGAGCAGTACTTC
>TRBJ2-7|many|TRBD1|TRBV2
CASRYTGTGVVYEQYF
TGTGCCAGCAGATACACCGGGACAGGGGTGGTCTACGAGCAGTACTTC
>TRBJ1-2|many|-|TRBV30
CAWSAYSGDIGYTF
TGTGCCTGGAGTGCTTATTCAGGGGACATCGGCTACACCTTC
>TRBJ2-5|many|TRBD2|TRBV7-8
CASSLIVGREEETQYF
TGTGCCAGCAGCTTAATTGTTGGGAGGGAGGAAGAGACCCAGTACTTC
>TRBJ1-3|-|-|TRBV11-2
CASSLARGFSGNTIYF
TGTGCCAGCAGCTTAGCTCGGGGCTTCTCTGGAAACACCATATATTTT
>TRBJ2-2|many|-|TRBV28
CASSLGRRFPGELFF
TGTGCCAGCAGTTTGGGGAGAAGGTTTCCCGGGGAGCTGTTTTTT
>TRBJ2-7|-|TRBD2|TRBV13
CASSFSGGQGRDEQYF
TGTGCCAGCAGCTTCAGCGGGGGGCAGGGGAGGGACGAGCAGTACTTC
>TRBJ2-5|many|-|TRBV7-9
CASSWGLAQETQYF
TGTGCCAGCAGCTGGGGCTTGGCCCAAGAGACCCAGTACTTC
>TRBJ1-5|many|-|TRBV6-2/TRBV6-3
CASSSLPVQPQHF
TGTGCCAGCAGTTCACTCCCGGTACAGCCCCAGCATTTT